This entry lists 28 T cell receptor beta chains sequenced from one sample in a study of blood T cell repertoires in COVID-19. TCRdb keeps only in-frame clones here, not all; method: immunoSEQ multiplex PCR. This table has around 120,000 clones, about 80% appearing once. The sample comprised peripheral blood. These receptors were taken from a man in his 70s with active or convalescent COVID-19.

The V and J genes are TRBV6-5 and TRBJ1-2; possible D gene TRBD1, 6 bases. With 10 bases removed from V and 7 bases from J, the gap between germline ends came to 19 bases. Germline V gene lookup returns CDR1 MNHEY and CDR2 SVGAGI. CDR3 size: 13 residues. The CDR3 nucleotides are TGTGCCACCGCGGAGAGGGGGATGCGTGGCTACACCTTC. This sequence encodes CATAERGMRGYTF.

V gene TRBV12-3 or TRBV12-4 combines with J gene TRBJ1-5; no definite D call. The CDR3 contains 13 residues. V dropped 5 bases and J dropped 4 bases, with 9 bases sitting between them. The CDR3 region is CASSLARNQPQHF. CDR3 coding DNA: TGTGCCAGCAGTCTTGCCAGGAATCAGCCCCAGCATTTT.

This clone was picked up many times. The J gene is TRBJ2-7, the V gene TRBV3-1 (or the pseudogene TRBV3-2); D perhaps matches TRBD1 (7 bases). Germline loops: CDR1 LGHDT, CDR2 YNNKEL (reference sequence). The CDR3 is made up of 17 amino acids. Between the trimmed V and J ends, which lost 0 bases and 4 bases, there was a span of 19 bases. This chain's CDR3 is CASSQDAPGGRGYEQYF. CDR3 nucleotide sequence: TGTGCCAGCAGCCAAGATGCCCCAGGGGGGCGCGGGTACGAGCAGTACTTC.

The chain has TRBV5-1 and TRBJ1-1; 9 nucleotides agree with TRBD1. J was trimmed by 0 bases and V by 4 bases; bases with no gene match: 7. Germline values: CDR1 SGHRS, CDR2 YFSETQ. The CDR3 spans 16 residues. CDR3 protein: CASSMGQGFMNTEAFF. DNA for the CDR3: TGCGCCAGCAGCATGGGACAGGGATTTATGAACACTGAAGCTTTCTTT.

In DNA, the CDR3 is TGTGCCAGTAGAGGGGGACAGCCAAATCAGCCCCAGCATTTT. Protein sequence: CASRGGQPNQPQHF. The V and J genes are TRBV19 and TRBJ1-5, with 7 bases that match TRBD1. CDR1 is LNHDA, CDR2 SQIVND, per germline (reference sequence). The CDR3 runs to 14 residues. V dropped 6 bases and J dropped 4; count of bases not matched to a gene: 6.

A note on this clone: An end of the junction does not agree with germline; a read error may underlie this. The chain recombines TRBV20-1 with TRBJ2-7, with 8 bases matching TRBD1. The CDR3 consists of 10 residues. Germline V CDR1 and CDR2: DFQATT, SNEGSKA (reference sequence). The CDR3 loop reads CSARRQGFHF. CDR3 DNA: TGCAGTGCTAGGAGACAGGGGTTTCACTTC.

V and J are TRBV2 and TRBJ2-7; a weak D match, TRBD2 (6 bases). This CDR3 comprises 16 residues. V lost 0 bases to trimming and J lost 1 base, with 13 bases between them. Germline V gene sequence: CDR1 SNHLY, CDR2 FYNNEI. This CDR3 reads CASSEAWPSASYEQYF. In nucleotides, the CDR3 is TGTGCCAGCAGTGAAGCGTGGCCTAGCGCTTCCTACGAGCAGTACTTC.

The chain combines TRBV28 with TRBJ1-6; D perhaps matches TRBD1 (6 bases). V lost 5 bases, J lost 5 bases, and 16 bases lay in between. CDR3 length equals 16 residues. Per germline, CDR1 MDHEN and CDR2 SYDVKM. CDR3 coding DNA: TGTGCCAGCAGTATCATAGGGGGTTACGATAATTCACCCCTCCACTTT. The encoded protein is CASSIIGGYDNSPLHF.

There are a few counts of this clone. The chain is built from TRBV2 and TRBJ2-7; 8 nucleotides align to TRBD1. CDR1 SNHLY and CDR2 FYNNEI come from the germline V gene. The CDR3 is 18 amino acids. J gave up 0 bases and V 6 bases, and 16 bases lay outside the gene matches. The CDR3 sequence is CASSAGPRDRYPSYEQYF. The CDR3, as DNA: TGTGCCAGCAGCGCTGGGCCCCGGGACAGGTACCCCTCCTACGAGCAGTACTTC.

The chain employs TRBV5-1 and TRBJ2-5; TRBD1 aligns across 10 bases. Germline trimming cut 4 bases from V and 2 bases from J; bases unmatched to any gene: 5. This CDR3 is 15 amino acids long. Germline values: CDR1 SGHRS, CDR2 YFSETQ. The CDR3 DNA reads as TGCGCCAGCAGCCTAAGGACAGGGGGTCAAGAGACCCAGTACTTC. It translates to CASSLRTGGQETQYF. Complete variable domain (other parts from reference TRBV5-1 and TRBJ2-5): KAGVTQTPRYLIKTRGQQVTLSCSPISGHRSVSWYQQTPGQGLQFLFEYFSETQRNKGNFPGRFSGRQFSNSRSEMNVSTLELGDSALYLCASSLRTGGQETQYFGPGTRLLVL.

This chain uses TRBV19 with TRBJ2-3, with TRBD2 matching over 8 bases. CDR3 length equals 15 residues. Germline CDR1 LNHDA, CDR2 SQIVND (reference sequence). V lost 6 bases, J lost 3 bases, and 8 bases stayed unmatched. The CDR3 DNA reads as TGTGCCAGTAGAGTCAGCGGGAGTGTAACAGATACGCAGTATTTT. As protein: CASRVSGSVTDTQYF.

The rearrangement joins TRBV6-5 to TRBJ2-3, with D hard to call. Between the trimmed V and J ends, which lost 8 bases and 4 bases, there was a span of 16 bases. This CDR3 contains 14 residues. Germline assignment: CDR1 MNHEY and CDR2 SVGAGI. The CDR3 protein is CASLFSPSADTQYF. CDR3 DNA: TGTGCCAGCTTGTTTAGCCCCTCGGCAGATACGCAGTATTTT.

The V gene is TRBV2, the J gene TRBJ1-1; D might be TRBD1 (6 bases). The CDR3 totals 14 residues. The V gene lost 5 bases and the J gene lost 4 bases, with 14 bases spanning the gap. Per germline, CDR1 SNHLY and CDR2 FYNNEI. The CDR3 is CASSKLEGGTEAFF. In nucleotides, the CDR3 is TGTGCCAGCAGTAAGTTGGAAGGGGGCACTGAAGCTTTCTTT. Full variable domain (outside the CDR3, taken from reference TRBV2 and TRBJ1-1): EPEVTQTPSHQVTQMGQEVILRCVPISNHLYFYWYRQILGQKVEFLVSFYNNEISEKSEIFDDQFSVERPDGSNFTLKIRSTKLEDSAMYFCASSKLEGGTEAFFGQGTRLTVV.

This chain links TRBV10-1 with TRBJ1-1; the match to TRBD1 covers 7 bases. This CDR3 comprises 15 residues. Germline values: CDR1 WNHNN, CDR2 SYGVQD (reference sequence). V shed 7 bases, J shed 0 bases, and the junction held 8 bases outside the gene matches. In DNA form, the CDR3 reads TGCGCCAGCACCCGGGACAGTTATTTGAACACTGAAGCTTTCTTT. This gives the protein CASTRDSYLNTEAFF.

The rearrangement links TRBV28 to TRBJ2-7, with 12 bases matching TRBD1. V was clipped by 2 bases and J by 4 bases; unmatched bases: 3. The germline gives CDR1 MDHEN, CDR2 SYDVKM. This CDR3 region has 15 residues. The CDR3 region has the DNA TGTGCCAGCAGTTTAGGGGGACAGGGGGCTTACGAGCAGTACTTC. It codes for CASSLGGQGAYEQYF.

This sequence joins TRBV5-5 and TRBJ1-3; D ambiguous. Germline CDR1 reads SGHKS; CDR2 reads YYEKEE (reference sequence). The V gene lost 2 bases and the J gene lost 0 bases, with 9 bases spanning the gap. The CDR3 consists of 15 residues. CDR3 coding DNA: TGTGCCAGCAGCTTAATAGTGTTCTCTGGAAACACCATATATTTT. As protein: CASSLIVFSGNTIYF.

The CDR3 sequence is CASSLFSGGGYEQYF. The CDR3 nucleotides read TGTGCCAGCAGTTTATTTTCGGGGGGCGGTTACGAGCAGTACTTC. The rearrangement uses TRBV27 and TRBJ2-7; possible D gene TRBD2, 7 bases. Trimming pared 1 base from V and 4 bases from J, leaving 14 bases between. This CDR3 spans 15 amino acids. Germline assignment: CDR1 MNHEY and CDR2 SMNVEV (reference sequence).

The chain combines TRBV19 with TRBJ2-7, with a possible D match to TRBD1 (6 bases). V lost 4 bases to trimming and J lost 2 bases, with 15 bases between them. Germline loops: CDR1 LNHDA, CDR2 SQIVND (reference sequence). The CDR3 contains 15 residues. The DNA for the CDR3 is TGTGCCAGTAGTAGGGACACCTCAGGCCCCTACGAGCAGTACTTC. This sequence encodes CASSRDTSGPYEQYF. Looking up the rest from reference TRBV19 and TRBJ2-7 gives the full variable domain: DGGITQSPKYLFRKEGQNVTLSCEQNLNHDAMYWYRQDPGQGLRLIYYSQIVNDFQKGDIAEGYSVSREKKESFPLTVTSAQKNPTAFYLCASSRDTSGPYEQYFGPGTRLTVT.

The chain carries TRBV10-3 and TRBJ2-2; possible D gene TRBD1, 7 bases. V was shortened by 4 bases and J by 3 bases, with 15 bases between the two germline ends. CDR3 size: 16 residues. Germline V gene data show CDR1 as ENHRY and CDR2 as SYGVKD. This CDR3 reads CAISGGTAEYTGELFF. The DNA for the CDR3 is TGTGCCATCAGTGGCGGGACAGCGGAGTACACCGGGGAGCTGTTTTTT.

This clone has only one observation. This sequence joins TRBV24-1 and TRBJ2-1; D is perhaps TRBD2 (5 bases). There are 15 residues in the CDR3. Germline loops: CDR1 KGHDR, CDR2 SFDVKD. Trimming took off 3 bases at V and 4 bases at J, with 12 bases between the two ends. CDR3 sequence reads: CATSDLARDYNEQFF. The CDR3 DNA follows: TGTGCCACCAGTGATCTAGCCAGAGATTACAATGAGCAGTTCTTC.

This clone came up once. The chain has TRBV27 and TRBJ1-5, with no clear D. The CDR3 is 15 amino acids. From germline, CDR1 is MNHEY and CDR2 SMNVEV (reference sequence). The V and J ends lost 6 bases and 4 bases respectively, with 16 bases between them. The CDR3: CASSPMGLGNQPQHF. The CDR3 DNA sequence: TGTGCCAGCAGCCCGATGGGCCTCGGAAATCAGCCCCAGCATTTT.

V and J are TRBV19 and TRBJ1-6; the match to TRBD1 covers 8 bases. This CDR3 is 15 amino acids long. The germline V gene has CDR1 LNHDA and CDR2 SQIVND (reference sequence). J lost 6 bases, V lost 3 bases, and 4 bases had no gene match. The CDR3 DNA reads as TGTGCCAGTAGTATCGGACAGGGTGGTAATTCACCCCTCCACTTT. Amino acid sequence: CASSIGQGGNSPLHF.

Turning to this clone: At one end the junction does not follow the germline gene, possibly because of a read error. V usage is TRBV6-5 and J usage is TRBJ2-5; 8 bases match TRBD1. Germline V gene sequence: CDR1 MNHEY, CDR2 SVGAGI. This CDR3 contains 13 residues. In nucleotides, the CDR3 is TGTGCCAGCAGTTTATATGACAGGGGCTTTTCCCACTTC. This translates into CASSLYDRGFSHF.

V gene TRBV11-3 combines with J gene TRBJ2-3; 8 bases are a match to TRBD2. The junction had 13 bases not matched to a gene; V was cut back by 2 bases and J by 3 bases. The CDR3 sequence is 18 residues long. Germline CDR1 is SGHNT and CDR2 is YENEEA. The CDR3 nucleotides are TGTGCCAGCAGCTTACCTCTGGGTAAAAGCGGGGGAACAGATACGCAGTATTTT. As protein: CASSLPLGKSGGTDTQYF.

The chain carries TRBV7-2 and TRBJ1-1; the D gene is possibly TRBD1 (5 bases). Germline CDR1 is SGHTA and CDR2 is FQGNSA. The V end was cut by 3 bases, the J end by 4 bases, with 9 bases between. This CDR3 region has 13 residues. In DNA, the CDR3 is TGTGCCAGCAGCTTTAGTAGGGGCACTGAAGCTTTCTTT. Translating it yields CASSFSRGTEAFF.

The V and J genes are TRBV28 and TRBJ2-7, with 7 bases matching TRBD2. This CDR3 contains 15 residues. Germline V gene sequence: CDR1 MDHEN, CDR2 SYDVKM. Unmatched junction bases numbered 9, after V lost 5 bases and J lost 2 bases. CDR3 nucleotides: TGTGCCAGCAGTCCCCCGGGGGGTTTGGCCTACGAGCAGTACTTC. It yields the protein CASSPPGGLAYEQYF.

The chain links TRBV7-9 to TRBJ1-1; possible D gene TRBD1, 5 bases. V shed 5 bases and J shed 4 bases, with 17 bases lying between them. Germline-derived CDR1 and CDR2 are SEHNR and FQNEAQ (reference sequence). The CDR3 is 15 amino acids. The DNA of the CDR3 is TGTGCCAGCAGCGCTGAGGGGACTCTGGCCACTGAAGCTTTCTTT. It is translated as CASSAEGTLATEAFF.

The chain links TRBV21-1 to TRBJ2-7; the table calls TRBD1, which could not be checked here. TRBV21-1 counts as a pseudogene. This CDR3 is 15 amino acids long. DNA for the CDR3: TGTGCCAGCAACTATACGACAGGAGTTGGTTACGAGCAGTACTTC. Its protein product is CASNYTTGVGYEQYF.